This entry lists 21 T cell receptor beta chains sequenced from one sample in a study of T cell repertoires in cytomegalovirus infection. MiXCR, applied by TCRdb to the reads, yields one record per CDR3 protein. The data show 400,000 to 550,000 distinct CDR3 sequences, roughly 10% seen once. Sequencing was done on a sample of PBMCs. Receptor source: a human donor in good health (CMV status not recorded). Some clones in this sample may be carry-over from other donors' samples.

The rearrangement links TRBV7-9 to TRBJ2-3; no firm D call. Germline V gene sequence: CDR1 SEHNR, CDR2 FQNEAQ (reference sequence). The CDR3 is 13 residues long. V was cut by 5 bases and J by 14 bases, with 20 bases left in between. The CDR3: CASSPRGEDIRYF. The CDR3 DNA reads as TGTGCCAGCAGCCCGCGTGGGGAAGATATCCGGTATTTT.

The CDR3 here is CASRTGGGNTEAFF. CDR3 nucleotides: TGCGCCAGTCGTACAGGGGGCGGCAACACTGAAGCTTTCTTT. The rearrangement links TRBV5-1 to TRBJ1-1; TRBD1 matches at 9 bases. CDR3 length: 14 residues. Trimming cost V 8 bases and J 2 bases; bases outside gene matches: 7. CDR1 and CDR2 (germline): SGHRS, YFSETQ.

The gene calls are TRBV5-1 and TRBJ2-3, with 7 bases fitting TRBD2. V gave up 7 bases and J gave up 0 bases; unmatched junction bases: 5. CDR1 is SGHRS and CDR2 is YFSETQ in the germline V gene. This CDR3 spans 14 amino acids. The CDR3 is CASARGESTDTQYF. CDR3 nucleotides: TGCGCCAGCGCCCGGGGGGAAAGCACAGATACGCAGTATTTT.

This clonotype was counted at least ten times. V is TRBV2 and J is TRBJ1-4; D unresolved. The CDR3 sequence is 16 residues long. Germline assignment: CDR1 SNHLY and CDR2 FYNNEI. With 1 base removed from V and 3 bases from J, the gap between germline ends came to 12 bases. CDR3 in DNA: TGTGCCAGCAGTGAAGGAAGGCCCGGGGCTAATGAAAAACTGTTTTTT. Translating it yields CASSEGRPGANEKLFF.

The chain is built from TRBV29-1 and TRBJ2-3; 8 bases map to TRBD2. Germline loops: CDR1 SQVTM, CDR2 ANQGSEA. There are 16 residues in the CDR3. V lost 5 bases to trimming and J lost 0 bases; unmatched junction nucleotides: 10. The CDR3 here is CSVPPGASGSTDTQYF. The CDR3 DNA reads TGCAGCGTTCCTCCGGGGGCTAGCGGGAGCACAGATACGCAGTATTTT.

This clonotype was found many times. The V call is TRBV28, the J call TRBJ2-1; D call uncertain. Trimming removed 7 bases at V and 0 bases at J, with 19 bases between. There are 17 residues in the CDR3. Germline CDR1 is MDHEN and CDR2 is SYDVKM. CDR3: CASKPPGPLLSYNEQFF. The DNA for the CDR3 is TGTGCCAGCAAACCACCCGGGCCCTTACTCTCCTACAATGAGCAGTTCTTC. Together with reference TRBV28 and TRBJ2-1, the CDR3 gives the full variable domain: DVKVTQSSRYLVKRTGEKVFLECVQDMDHENMFWYRQDPGLGLRLIYFSYDVKMKEKGDIPEGYSVSREKKERFSLILESASTNQTSMYLCASKPPGPLLSYNEQFFGPGTRLTVL.

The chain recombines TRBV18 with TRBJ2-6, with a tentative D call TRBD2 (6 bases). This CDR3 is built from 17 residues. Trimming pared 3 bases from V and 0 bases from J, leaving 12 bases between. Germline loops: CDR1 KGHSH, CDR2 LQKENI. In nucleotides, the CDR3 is TGTGCCAGCTCACCCGGCGGGACCTACTCTGGGGCCAACGTCCTGACTTTC. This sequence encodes CASSPGGTYSGANVLTF.

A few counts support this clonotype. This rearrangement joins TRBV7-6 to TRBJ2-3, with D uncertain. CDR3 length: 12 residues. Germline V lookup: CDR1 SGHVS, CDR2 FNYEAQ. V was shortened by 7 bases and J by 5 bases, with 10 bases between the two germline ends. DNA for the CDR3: TGTGCCAGCAACTTGCTTGGAGATACGCAGTATTTT. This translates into CASNLLGDTQYF.

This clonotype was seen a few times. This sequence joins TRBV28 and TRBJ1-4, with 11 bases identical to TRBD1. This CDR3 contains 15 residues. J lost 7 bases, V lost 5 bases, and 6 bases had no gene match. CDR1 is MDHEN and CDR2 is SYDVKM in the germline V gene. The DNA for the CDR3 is TGTGCCAGCAGTACGGACAGGGGGCAAGGTGAAAAACTGTTTTTT. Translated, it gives CASSTDRGQGEKLFF.

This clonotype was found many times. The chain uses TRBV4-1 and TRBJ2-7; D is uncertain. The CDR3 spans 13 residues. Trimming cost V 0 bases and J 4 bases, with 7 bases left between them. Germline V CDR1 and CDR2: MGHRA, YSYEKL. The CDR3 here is CASSQDFPYEQYF. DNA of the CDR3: TGCGCCAGCAGCCAAGACTTTCCTTACGAGCAGTACTTC.

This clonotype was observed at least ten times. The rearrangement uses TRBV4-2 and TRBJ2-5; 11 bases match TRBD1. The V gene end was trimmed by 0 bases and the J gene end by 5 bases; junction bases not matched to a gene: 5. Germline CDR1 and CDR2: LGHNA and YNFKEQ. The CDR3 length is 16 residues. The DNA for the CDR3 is TGTGCCAGCAGCCAAGATTGGACAGGGGGCAGGGAGACCCAGTACTTC. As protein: CASSQDWTGGRETQYF.

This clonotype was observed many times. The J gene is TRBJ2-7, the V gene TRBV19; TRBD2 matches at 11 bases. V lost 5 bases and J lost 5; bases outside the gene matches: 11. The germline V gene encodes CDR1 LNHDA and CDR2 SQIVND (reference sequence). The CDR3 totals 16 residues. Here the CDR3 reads CASSPRNSGRANEQYF. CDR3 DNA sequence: TGTGCCAGTAGTCCCCGTAATAGCGGGAGGGCAAACGAGCAGTACTTC.

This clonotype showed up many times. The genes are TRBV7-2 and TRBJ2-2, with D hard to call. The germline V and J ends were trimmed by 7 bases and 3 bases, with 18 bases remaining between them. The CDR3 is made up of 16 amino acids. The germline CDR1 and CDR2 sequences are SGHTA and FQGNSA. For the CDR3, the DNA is TGTGCCAGCAAACCCCTTGGTGAGACACACACCGGGGAGCTGTTTTTT. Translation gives CASKPLGETHTGELFF.

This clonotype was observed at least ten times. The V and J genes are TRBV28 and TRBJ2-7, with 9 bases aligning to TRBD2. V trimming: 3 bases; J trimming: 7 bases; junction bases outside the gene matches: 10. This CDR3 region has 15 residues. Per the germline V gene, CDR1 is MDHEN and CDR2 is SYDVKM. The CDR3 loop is CASSLWAGGPREQYF. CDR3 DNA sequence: TGTGCCAGCAGTTTGTGGGCGGGAGGGCCGAGGGAGCAGTACTTC.

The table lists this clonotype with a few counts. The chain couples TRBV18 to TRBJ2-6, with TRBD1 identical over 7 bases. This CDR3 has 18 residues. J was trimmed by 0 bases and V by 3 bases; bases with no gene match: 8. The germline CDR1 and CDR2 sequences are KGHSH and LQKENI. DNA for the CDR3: TGTGCCAGCTCACCTCCGGGACAGACCATCTCTGGGGCCAACGTCCTGACTTTC. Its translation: CASSPPGQTISGANVLTF.

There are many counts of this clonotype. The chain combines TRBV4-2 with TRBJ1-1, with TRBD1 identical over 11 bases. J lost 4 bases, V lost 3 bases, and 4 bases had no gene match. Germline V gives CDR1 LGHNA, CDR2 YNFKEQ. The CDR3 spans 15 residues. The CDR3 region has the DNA TGTGCCAGCAGCCAGGCCGGGACAGGGGGCACTGAAGCTTTCTTT. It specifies CASSQAGTGGTEAFF.

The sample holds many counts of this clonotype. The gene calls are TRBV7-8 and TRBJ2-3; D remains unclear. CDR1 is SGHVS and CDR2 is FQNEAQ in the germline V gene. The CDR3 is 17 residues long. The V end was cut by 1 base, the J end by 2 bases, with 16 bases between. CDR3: CASSLVGLIVTTDTQYF. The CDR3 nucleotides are TGTGCCAGCAGCTTAGTGGGCCTAATCGTCACCACAGATACGCAGTATTTT.

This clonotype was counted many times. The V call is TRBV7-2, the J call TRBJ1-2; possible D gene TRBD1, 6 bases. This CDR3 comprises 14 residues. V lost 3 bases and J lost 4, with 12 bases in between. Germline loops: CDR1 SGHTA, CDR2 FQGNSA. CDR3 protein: CASSLDGQIYGYTF. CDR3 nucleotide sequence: TGTGCCAGCAGCTTGGACGGACAGATCTATGGCTACACCTTC.

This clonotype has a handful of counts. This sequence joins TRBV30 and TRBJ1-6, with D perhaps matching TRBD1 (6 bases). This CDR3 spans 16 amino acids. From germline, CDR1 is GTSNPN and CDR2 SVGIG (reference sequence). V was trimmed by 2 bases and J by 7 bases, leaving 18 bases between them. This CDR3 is CAWSPPRTARNSPLHF. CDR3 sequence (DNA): TGTGCCTGGAGTCCCCCTAGGACAGCGAGGAATTCACCCCTCCACTTT.

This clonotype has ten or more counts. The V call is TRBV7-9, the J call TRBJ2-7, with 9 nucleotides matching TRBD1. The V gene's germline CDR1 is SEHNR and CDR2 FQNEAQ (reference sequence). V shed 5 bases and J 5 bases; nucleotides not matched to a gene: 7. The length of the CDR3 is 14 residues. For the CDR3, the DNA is TGTGCCAGCAGCGACCGGGACAGGGTAAACGAGCAGTACTTC. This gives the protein CASSDRDRVNEQYF.

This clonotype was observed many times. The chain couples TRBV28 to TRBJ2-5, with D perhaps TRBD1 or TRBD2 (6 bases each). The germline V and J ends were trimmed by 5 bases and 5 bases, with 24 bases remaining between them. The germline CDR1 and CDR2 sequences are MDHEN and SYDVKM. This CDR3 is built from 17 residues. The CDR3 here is CASSMPAGQRWGETQYF. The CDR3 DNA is TGTGCCAGCAGTATGCCTGCGGGACAACGTTGGGGTGAGACCCAGTACTTC.